This T cell receptor beta chain came from a study of T cells after yellow fever vaccination. Notes on the study in general: The bulk population could contribute abundant contaminating clonotypes to FACS-sorted repertoires. In post-booster samples, most primary-vaccination clones reappeared (roughly 96% CD4, around 87% CD8).

A remark on this clonotype: What it binds is unknown.

MiXCR was run by TCRdb on the 5' RACE reads, yielding one entry per CDR3 protein. The sample contains some 300,000 distinct CDR3 sequences, approximately 10% of which appear only once. Sample: CD4+ T cells sorted from PBMCs, taken 5 days after the yellow fever booster vaccination. The sequence derives from a man between 18 and 29 years old who received the YFV17D yellow fever vaccine.

The CDR3 region is CASSQDLPGSPLHF. The DNA for the CDR3 is TGCGCCAGCAGCCAAGATCTTCCGGGTTCACCCCTCCACTTT. This chain joins TRBV4-1 and TRBJ1-6; D remains ambiguous. Germline V lookup: CDR1 MGHRA, CDR2 YSYEKL. V was pared by 0 bases and J by 9 bases, with 9 bases between. The CDR3 contains 14 residues.